This T cell receptor (beta chain) was found in a study of control samples from healthy donors and cancer patients. Sequencing used immunoSEQ multiplex PCR; TCRdb keeps in-frame clones, though not all of them. The sample contains about 120,000 clones, around 86% of which appear only once. Unmatched junction bases numbered 9, after V lost 5 bases and J lost 0 bases. Germline CDR1 is SGHTA and CDR2 is FQGNSA. The CDR3 contains 16 residues. The sequence was obtained from a man between 40 and 49 years old in good health. The J gene is TRBJ2-7, the V gene TRBV7-2; TRBD2 aligns across 8 bases. Sequencing input: blood. CDR3 loop: CASSRGGSLSSYEQYF. In DNA form, the CDR3 reads TGTGCCAGCAGCCGGGGGGGCAGCCTGAGCTCCTACGAGCAGTACTTC.